The entry below describes one T cell receptor (beta chain). Its antigen is undetermined. These data originate in a study of early T cells in non-severe SARS-CoV-2 infection. Across the study: Bulk RNA isolated from unsorted whole blood underwent sequencing; chains were not paired. Study-level points and caveats: CD4 and private specificities were missed by VDJdb matching, which favored anti-spike CD8 responses.

V lost 1 base, J lost 2 bases, and 2 bases lay in between. CDR3 size: 11 residues. The germline CDR1 and CDR2 sequences are DFQATT and SNEGSKA (reference sequence). Separate cDNA molecules each had unique molecular identifiers attached to them. TCRdb re-derived calls from the 5' RACE reads in MiXCR, one entry per CDR3 protein. The table includes about 83,000 distinct CDR3 sequences, more than 9% detected once. Source material: whole blood. The receptor comes from an adult who was a healthcare worker with PCR-confirmed SARS-CoV-2 infection or an uninfected control (not recorded which). The rearrangement links TRBV20-1 to TRBJ2-5, with D uncertain. The CDR3 DNA is TGCAGTGCTAGAGGGCAAGAGACCCAGTACTTC. It yields the protein CSARGQETQYF.